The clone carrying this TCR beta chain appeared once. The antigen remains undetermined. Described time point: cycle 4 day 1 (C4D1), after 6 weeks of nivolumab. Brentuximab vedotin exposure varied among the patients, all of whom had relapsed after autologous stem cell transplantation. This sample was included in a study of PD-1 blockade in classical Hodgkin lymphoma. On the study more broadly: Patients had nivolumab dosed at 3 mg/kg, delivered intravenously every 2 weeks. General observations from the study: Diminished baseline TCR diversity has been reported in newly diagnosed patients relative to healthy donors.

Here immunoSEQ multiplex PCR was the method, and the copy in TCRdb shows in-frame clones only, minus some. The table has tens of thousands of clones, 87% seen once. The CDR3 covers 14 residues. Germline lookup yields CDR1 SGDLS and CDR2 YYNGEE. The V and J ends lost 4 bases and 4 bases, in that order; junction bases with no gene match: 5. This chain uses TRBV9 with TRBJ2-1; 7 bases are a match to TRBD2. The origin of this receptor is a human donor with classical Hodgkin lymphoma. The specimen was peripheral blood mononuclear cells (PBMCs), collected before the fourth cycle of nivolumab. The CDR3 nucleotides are TGTGCCAGCAGCTCCAACGGGGGGTACAATGAGCAGTTCTTC. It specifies CASSSNGGYNEQFF.